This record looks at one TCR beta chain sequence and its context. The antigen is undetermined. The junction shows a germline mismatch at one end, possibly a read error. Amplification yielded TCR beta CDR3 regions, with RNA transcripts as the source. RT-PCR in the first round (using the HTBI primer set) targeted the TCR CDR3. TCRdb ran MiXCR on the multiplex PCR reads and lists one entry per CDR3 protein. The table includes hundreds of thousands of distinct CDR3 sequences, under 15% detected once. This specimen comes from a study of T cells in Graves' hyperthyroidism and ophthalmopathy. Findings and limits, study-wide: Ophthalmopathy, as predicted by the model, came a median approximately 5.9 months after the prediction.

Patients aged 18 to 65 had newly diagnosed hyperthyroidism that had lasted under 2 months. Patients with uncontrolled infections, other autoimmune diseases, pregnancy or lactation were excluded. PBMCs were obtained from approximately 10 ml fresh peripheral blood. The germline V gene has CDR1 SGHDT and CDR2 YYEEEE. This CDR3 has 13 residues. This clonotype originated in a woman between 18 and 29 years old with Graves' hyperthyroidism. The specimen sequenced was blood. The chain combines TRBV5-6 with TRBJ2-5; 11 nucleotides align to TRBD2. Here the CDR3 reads CASSLRFSGREHF. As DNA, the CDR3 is TGTGCCAGCAGCTTACGGTTTAGCGGGAGGGAACACTTC.